A single sample gave rise to the 16 T cell receptor beta chains below, sequenced in a study of cytomegalovirus exposure and HLA in healthy donors. TCRdb keeps only in-frame clones here, not all; method: immunoSEQ multiplex PCR. This sample has about 180,000 clones, with about 89% found just once. Sequences were obtained from PBMCs. The receptor source for this set is a man aged 18-30 years in good health and CMV-seropositive.

The V gene is TRBV9, the J gene TRBJ2-1; a possible D gene is TRBD2 (6 bases). Germline V gives CDR1 SGDLS, CDR2 YYNGEE. This CDR3 contains 14 residues. V was trimmed by 3 bases and J by 3 bases, leaving 10 bases between them. CDR3 loop: CASSGGGDYNEQFF. The CDR3 region has the DNA TGTGCCAGCAGCGGGGGCGGGGACTACAATGAGCAGTTCTTC.

As for this clone: A junction end diverges from the germline sequence, so it may reflect a read error. This rearrangement joins TRBV7-7 to TRBJ2-3; 13 bases fit TRBD2. Germline loops: CDR1 SSHAT, CDR2 FNYEAQ (reference sequence). The CDR3 loop spans 16 amino acids. The CDR3 region is CASSLGLAGAGDTQYF. The DNA for the CDR3 is TGTGCTAGCAGCTTAGGACTAGCGGGGGCAGGAGATACGCAGTATTTT.

The J gene is TRBJ2-1, the V gene TRBV29-1; D perhaps matches TRBD1 (5 bases). Between the trimmed V and J ends, which lost 2 bases and 9 bases, there was a span of 20 bases. CDR1 and CDR2 (germline): SQVTM, ANQGSEA. The CDR3 contains 15 residues. The CDR3 loop reads CSVETGRADDGEQFF. The CDR3 coding sequence is TGCAGCGTTGAAACTGGCAGGGCGGATGACGGTGAGCAGTTCTTC.

Only one count was recorded for this clone. The chain couples TRBV7-2 to TRBJ2-7; no reliable D call. Germline CDR1 reads SGHTA; CDR2 reads FQGNSA. The CDR3 has 15 amino acids. V shed 0 bases and J shed 0 bases, with 9 bases lying between them. CDR3: CASSLAVSISYEQYF. CDR3 in DNA: TGTGCCAGCAGCTTAGCGGTCTCTATCTCCTACGAGCAGTACTTC.

CDR3 in amino acids: CASSLPGERSHEQFF. CDR3 in DNA: TGTGCCAGCAGCTTGCCGGGGGAACGGTCTCATGAGCAGTTCTTC. V usage is TRBV5-6 and J usage is TRBJ2-1, with a tentative D call TRBD2 (6 bases). The CDR3 covers 15 residues. V was shortened by 1 base and J by 8 bases, with 16 bases between the two germline ends. CDR1 SGHDT and CDR2 YYEEEE come from the germline V gene.

The J gene is TRBJ2-7, the V gene TRBV30; D may be TRBD2 (5 bases). The germline V gene has CDR1 GTSNPN and CDR2 SVGIG (reference sequence). The CDR3 spans 12 residues. The V end lost 8 bases, the J end lost 3 bases, and 14 bases lay between the germline ends. The CDR3 region is CAGLKGIYEQYF. Written as DNA, the CDR3 is TGTGCCGGACTGAAAGGGATCTACGAGCAGTACTTC.

V is TRBV19 and J is TRBJ1-4, with a tentative D call TRBD1 (5 bases). Germline-derived CDR1 and CDR2 are LNHDA and SQIVND (reference sequence). CDR3 size: 16 residues. V lost 5 bases and J 5 bases, leaving 18 bases between the germline ends. The DNA for the CDR3 is TGTGCCAGTAGTGCCTCCTATCCAGGGTGGAATGAAAAACTGTTTTTT. This codes for CASSASYPGWNEKLFF.

The chain recombines TRBV28 with TRBJ2-7; 9 bases align to TRBD2. Germline values: CDR1 MDHEN, CDR2 SYDVKM. With V trimmed by 3 bases and J by 3 bases, 6 bases remained unmatched. The CDR3 covers 15 residues. In DNA, the CDR3 is TGTGCCAGCAGTTTGTTGATAGCGGGAGTCTACGAGCAGTACTTC. Protein sequence: CASSLLIAGVYEQYF.

The sample holds one count of this clone. The J gene is TRBJ2-1, the V gene TRBV5-5, with 11 bases identical to TRBD2. Trimming cost V 1 base and J 10 bases; bases outside gene matches: 4. Per germline, CDR1 SGHKS and CDR2 YYEKEE (reference sequence). This CDR3 spans 14 amino acids. CDR3: CASSLWASGREQFF. DNA of the CDR3: TGTGCCAGCAGCTTGTGGGCTAGCGGGAGGGAGCAGTTCTTC.

V is TRBV7-9 and J is TRBJ2-7; D call uncertain. This CDR3 has 12 amino acids. V was trimmed by 1 base and J by 6 bases, leaving 7 bases between them. Per the germline V gene, CDR1 is SEHNR and CDR2 is FQNEAQ (reference sequence). The CDR3 DNA sequence: TGTGCCAGCAGCTTAGTCACTACCGAGCAGTACTTC. It is translated as CASSLVTTEQYF.

The chain links TRBV4-2 to TRBJ1-1; D not resolved. Germline CDR1 is LGHNA and CDR2 is YNFKEQ. Trimming shortened V by 5 bases and J by 0 bases, and 19 bases separated the two germline ends. The CDR3 consists of 17 residues. The CDR3 nucleotides are TGTGCCAGCAGCTCAAGGTGGGCAGAGAGTATGAACACTGAAGCTTTCTTT. It is translated as CASSSRWAESMNTEAFF.

The rearrangement joins TRBV28 to TRBJ1-2; D is ambiguous. Trimming removed 3 bases at V and 4 bases at J, with 12 bases between. Germline V gene data show CDR1 as MDHEN and CDR2 as SYDVKM. This CDR3 region has 14 residues. The chain's CDR3 is CASSFFAGSYGYTF. CDR3 bases: TGTGCCAGCAGTTTTTTTGCGGGGTCCTATGGCTACACCTTC.

This clone has just a few counts. This chain connects TRBV7-9 to TRBJ1-3, with TRBD1 matching over 7 bases. The trim removed 5 bases at V and 2 bases at J, leaving 6 bases unmatched. The CDR3 is made up of 15 amino acids. Germline CDR1 reads SEHNR; CDR2 reads FQNEAQ (reference sequence). The chain's CDR3 is CASSVETGTGNTIYF. In nucleotides, the CDR3 is TGTGCCAGCAGCGTAGAGACAGGGACTGGAAACACCATATATTTT. Complete variable domain (other parts from reference TRBV7-9 and TRBJ1-3): DTGVSQNPRHKITKRGQNVTFRCDPISEHNRLYWYRQTLGQGPEFLTYFQNEAQLEKSRLLSDRFSAERPKGSFSTLEIQRTEQGDSAMYLCASSVETGTGNTIYFGEGSWLTVV.

Only a few counts were recorded for this clone. The chain joins TRBV9 to TRBJ1-1; 9 nucleotides agree with TRBD1. Trimming took 2 bases from V and 6 from J; bases not matched to a gene: 8. The CDR3 totals 15 residues. CDR1 is SGDLS, CDR2 YYNGEE, per germline. The DNA for the CDR3 is TGTGCCAGCAGCGTGGGACAGGGACGGTCGGCTGAAGCTTTCTTT. Protein: CASSVGQGRSAEAFF. The complete variable domain, with remaining parts taken from reference TRBV9 and TRBJ1-1, reads DSGVTQTPKHLITATGQRVTLRCSPRSGDLSVYWYQQSLDQGLQFLIQYYNGEERAKGNILERFSAQQFPDLHSELNLSSLELGDSALYFCASSVGQGRSAEAFFGQGTRLTVV.

A remark on this clone: At one end, the junction sequence differs from germline, possibly due to a read error. The chain employs TRBV7-7 and TRBJ2-1, with 9 bases lining up with TRBD1. Germline assignment: CDR1 SSHAT and CDR2 FNYEAQ (reference sequence). This CDR3 region has 15 residues. This CDR3 is CASSLGVTGGNEQFF. CDR3 nucleotide sequence: TGTGCTAGCAGCTTAGGTGTGACAGGGGGCAATGAGCAGTTCTTC.

The gene calls are TRBV5-1 and TRBJ2-1; weak D call: TRBD2 (5 bases). V was trimmed by 5 bases and J by 0 bases, leaving 12 bases between them. The CDR3 runs to 15 residues. Germline CDR1 is SGHRS and CDR2 is YFSETQ. The CDR3 loop reads CASRSAVSSYNEQFF. Written as DNA, the CDR3 is TGCGCCAGCAGGTCAGCGGTGAGCTCCTACAATGAGCAGTTCTTC.